These 14 T cell receptor beta chains came from one sample sequenced in a study of radiation and T cells in renal cell carcinoma. The treatment denotes: 15 Gy SBRT to primary tumor, nephrectomy 4 weeks later. Assay used: immunoSEQ multiplex PCR; TCRdb lists only in-frame clones, some missing. The table shows around 13,000 clones, with about 33% occurring only once. The sample consisted of tumor tissue, taken from a patient whose treatment included radiotherapy and nephrectomy. All receptors derive from a man between 60 and 75 years old with renal cell carcinoma.

This clone was counted between two and nine times. V and J are TRBV29-1 and TRBJ2-3; TRBD2 agrees at 12 bases. Per the germline V gene, CDR1 is SQVTM and CDR2 is ANQGSEA. The J segment lost 6 bases and the V segment lost 2 bases, leaving 3 bases of the junction unmatched. The CDR3 contains 14 residues. The CDR3 DNA reads as TGCAGCGTTGAAAGACTAGCGGGAGTTGATACGCAGTATTTT. This gives the protein CSVERLAGVDTQYF.

The rearrangement uses TRBV25-1 and TRBJ1-5; possibly TRBD1 for D (5 bases). Germline V gene data show CDR1 as MGHDK and CDR2 as SYGVNS. Trimming removed 2 bases from V and 0 bases from J, with 8 bases in between. The CDR3 contains 15 residues. Here the CDR3 reads CASSEGDYSNQPQHF. The CDR3 DNA reads TGTGCCAGCAGTGAAGGGGACTATAGCAATCAGCCCCAGCATTTT.

The chain uses TRBV4-3 and TRBJ1-5, with 10 bases matching TRBD1. The length of the CDR3 is 15 residues. V lost 4 bases and J lost 7; bases outside the gene matches: 7. The V gene's germline CDR1 is LGHNA and CDR2 YSLEER. CDR3 residues: CASSPDRGRGQPQHF. The CDR3 DNA reads TGCGCCAGCAGCCCCGACAGGGGGCGTGGGCAGCCCCAGCATTTT.

The chain links TRBV5-4 to TRBJ1-1; tentative D call: TRBD1 (5 bases). The CDR3 is 13 residues long. Germline CDR1 reads SGHNT; CDR2 reads YYREEE (reference sequence). V lost 0 bases and J lost 4, with 7 bases in between. The chain's CDR3 is CASSLGTITEAFF. In nucleotides, the CDR3 is TGTGCCAGCAGCTTGGGGACAATCACTGAAGCTTTCTTT.

Only a few counts were recorded for this clone. The V and J genes are TRBV11-2 and TRBJ2-2; no clear D gene. Trimming took off 5 bases at V and 0 bases at J, with 10 bases between the two ends. The CDR3 sequence is 15 residues long. Per the germline V gene, CDR1 is SGHAT and CDR2 is FQNNGV. CDR3 loop: CASSPLRANTGELFF. DNA of the CDR3: TGTGCCAGCAGCCCCCTTCGGGCGAACACCGGGGAGCTGTTTTTT.

Here the CDR3 reads CASSLAARYGYTF. The DNA for the CDR3 is TGCGCCAGCAGCTTGGCCGCGAGGTATGGCTACACCTTC. The rearrangement uses TRBV5-1 and TRBJ1-2; D is uncertain. Germline CDR1 is SGHRS and CDR2 is YFSETQ. CDR3 length: 13 amino acids. Trimming pared 0 bases from V and 5 bases from J, leaving 8 bases between.

V and J are TRBV4-1 and TRBJ2-7, with 7 bases that match TRBD2. V shed 1 base and J 0 bases; nucleotides not matched to a gene: 18. The CDR3 contains 20 residues. The germline gives CDR1 MGHRA, CDR2 YSYEKL. CDR3 nucleotide sequence: TGCGCCAGCAGCCAAGCTCAAGCTAGCGGCGGACCGTCGCCCTCCTACGAGCAGTACTTC. As protein: CASSQAQASGGPSPSYEQYF.

This clone was counted a single time. V usage is TRBV30 and J usage is TRBJ1-5; D is possibly TRBD1 (5 bases). V was trimmed by 0 bases and J by 7 bases, leaving 19 bases between them. Germline CDR1 and CDR2: GTSNPN and SVGIG (reference sequence). The CDR3 contains 16 residues. The chain's CDR3 is CAWSVSVKGVVQPQHF. The DNA of the CDR3 is TGTGCCTGGAGTGTTTCAGTGAAAGGGGTAGTGCAGCCCCAGCATTTT.

This chain joins TRBV11-2 and TRBJ1-1; 8 positions match TRBD1. J was trimmed by 1 base and V by 6 bases; bases with no gene match: 10. This CDR3 has 16 amino acids. Germline loops: CDR1 SGHAT, CDR2 FQNNGV. The chain's CDR3 is CASSLHQGTGNTEAFF. CDR3 sequence (DNA): TGTGCCAGCAGTCTCCATCAGGGGACAGGGAACACTGAAGCTTTCTTT.

This clone was detected only a few times. This chain joins TRBV7-8 and TRBJ2-3; the D gene is possibly TRBD2 (6 bases). CDR3 length equals 14 residues. The germline V gene encodes CDR1 SGHVS and CDR2 FQNEAQ. V lost 3 bases and J lost 5, with 12 bases in between. In nucleotides, the CDR3 is TGTGCCAGCAGCTTCCGCGGGGCGAGAGATACGCAGTATTTT. As protein: CASSFRGARDTQYF.

The chain's CDR3 is CASSLGEENSPLHF. CDR3 coding DNA: TGCGCCAGCAGCCTCGGGGAAGAGAATTCACCCCTCCACTTT. The V call is TRBV4-3, the J call TRBJ1-6; D not certain. This CDR3 comprises 14 residues. Germline loops: CDR1 LGHNA, CDR2 YSLEER. V lost 4 bases and J lost 7, with 11 bases in between.

The rearrangement uses TRBV2 and TRBJ2-7; 7 positions agree with TRBD1. The germline V gene encodes CDR1 SNHLY and CDR2 FYNNEI. The CDR3 has 10 residues. DNA of the CDR3: TGTGCCAGCAGTAACCGGGACAGCCACGTC. This sequence encodes CASSNRDSHV.

The J gene is TRBJ2-5, the V gene TRBV20-1, with D possibly TRBD1 on 6 matching bases. V shed 6 bases and J shed 5 bases, with 10 bases lying between them. CDR1 is DFQATT and CDR2 is SNEGSKA in the germline V gene (reference sequence). This CDR3 is 11 amino acids long. CDR3: CSANRVETQYF. The DNA for the CDR3 is TGCAGTGCCAACAGGGTCGAGACCCAGTACTTC.

The chain combines TRBV4-3 with TRBJ2-3, with D maybe TRBD1 (6 bases). The germline CDR1 and CDR2 sequences are LGHNA and YSLEER. V dropped 2 bases and J dropped 8 bases, with 17 bases sitting between them. The CDR3 consists of 15 residues. The CDR3 protein is CASSQLDSPMATQYF. Written as DNA, the CDR3 is TGCGCCAGCAGCCAACTGGACAGTCCGATGGCTACGCAGTATTTT.